The rows below give T cell receptor beta chains drawn from one sample of a study of blood T cell repertoires in COVID-19. The data were produced by immunoSEQ multiplex PCR, yet TCRdb's version contains in-frame clones alone and is incomplete. The table lists 70,000 or so clones, 76% of them singletons, with under 15% in the top ten. The sequencing input was peripheral blood. The receptor set was obtained from a man in his fifties or sixties with COVID-19, enrolled during active disease. Each CDR3 is given with its conserved first and last residue. Fields, in order: clone size, J gene, D gene, V gene, CDR3 protein, CDR3 DNA. The D gene is left open where the match is weak. Size values are once, few and many counts, or a class for expanded clones, and some rows have none.

.,TRBJ2-7,TRBD1,TRBV19,CASSIIHKGQGTYEQYF,TGTGCCAGTAGTATAATCCATAAGGGACAGGGGACCTACGAGCAGTACTTC
.,TRBJ2-5,TRBD1,TRBV29-1,CSVDNRGVAQYF,TGCAGCGTTGACAACAGGGGAGTGGCCCAGTACTTC
once,TRBJ2-5,TRBD1,TRBV7-9,CASRHFRGTGAIQETQYF,TGTGCCAGCAGACATTTCCGCGGGACAGGAGCTATCCAAGAGACCCAGTACTTC
.,TRBJ2-7,.,TRBV25-1,CASSDDLGYEQYF,TGTGCCAGCAGCGACGACTTGGGCTACGAGCAGTACTTC
few,TRBJ1-2,TRBD1,TRBV5-5,CASSFRQGGDYGYTF,TGTGCCAGCAGCTTTAGACAGGGGGGAGACTATGGCTACACCTTC
.,TRBJ2-7,TRBD2,TRBV18,CASSPRGAGTLYEQYF,TGTGCCAGCTCGCCCAGAGGAGCGGGAACCCTCTACGAGCAGTACTTC
.,TRBJ2-3,.,TRBV11-2,CASSLGLSTDTQYF,TGTGCCAGCAGCTTAGGACTGAGCACAGATACGCAGTATTTT
.,TRBJ2-1,.,TRBV9,CASSDRNEQFF,TGTGCCAGCAGCGATAGAAATGAGCAGTTCTTC
few,TRBJ1-6,TRBD1,TRBV28,CASSPRTGGLNSPLHF,TGTGCCAGCAGTCCGAGGACAGGGGGCTTGAATTCACCCCTCCACTTT
.,TRBJ2-2,TRBD2,TRBV7-9,CASSSGRDTGELFF,TGTGCCAGCAGCTCTGGGAGGGACACCGGGGAGCTGTTTTTT
.,TRBJ2-3,.,TRBV5-6,CASIPRRAVADTQYF,TGTGCCAGCATCCCGAGGCGGGCCGTAGCAGATACGCAGTATTTT
.,TRBJ1-6,.,TRBV6-2/TRBV6-3,CASSSPGSGSPLHF,TGTGCCAGCAGTTCTCCGGGGTCGGGTTCACCCCTCCACTTT
.,TRBJ2-7,TRBD2,TRBV7-6,CASSLSGGSYEQYF,TGTGCCAGCAGCCTTAGCGGGGGATCCTACGAGCAGTACTTC
.,TRBJ2-2,.,TRBV30,CAWSPTSTGELFF,TGTGCCTGGTCCCCCACTTCCACCGGGGAGCTGTTTTTT
.,TRBJ2-5,.,TRBV11-2,CASSLVSGTQYF,TGTGCCAGCAGCTTAGTAAGCGGGACCCAGTACTTC
.,TRBJ2-2,TRBD2,TRBV19,CASSIVTSGERVELFF,TGTGCCAGTAGTATAGTGACTAGCGGAGAGCGGGTGGAGCTGTTTTTT
.,TRBJ2-7,TRBD1,TRBV2,CASCEWGQGIEQYF,TGTGCCAGCTGTGAGTGGGGACAGGGTATCGAGCAGTACTTC
few,TRBJ2-5,TRBD2,TRBV5-4,CASSRLAGETQYF,TGTGCCAGCAGCCGACTAGCGGGAGAGACCCAGTACTTC
.,TRBJ1-1,.,TRBV29-1,CSVQTSLMNTEAFF,TGCAGCGTGCAAACCAGTTTAATGAACACTGAAGCTTTCTTT
.,TRBJ2-5,.,TRBV6-1,CASSEDRMRETQYF,TGTGCCAGCAGTGAGGACAGAATGAGGGAGACCCAGTACTTC
.,TRBJ1-5,.,TRBV7-6,CASSPDGGNQPQHF,TGTGCCAGCAGCCCGGACGGAGGGAATCAGCCCCAGCATTTT
.,TRBJ2-7,TRBD1,TRBV10-3,CAISPGPGTGGYEQYF,TGTGCCATCAGCCCCGGTCCCGGGACAGGGGGGTACGAGCAGTACTTC
.,TRBJ2-5,.,TRBV14,CASSLGRGGKTQYF,TGTGCCAGCAGCCTAGGACGGGGAGGCAAGACCCAGTACTTC
.,TRBJ2-3,.,TRBV5-1,CASSPDSPDTQYF,TGCGCCAGCAGCCCGGACAGCCCGGATACGCAGTATTTT
.,TRBJ1-4,.,TRBV30,CAWSNKNGVKLFF,TGTGCCTGGAGTAATAAAAATGGAGTCAAACTGTTTTTT
once,TRBJ2-7,.,TRBV6-6,CASSSTGTSSYEQYF,TGTGCCAGCAGTTCGACCGGGACTTCCTCCTACGAGCAGTACTTC
.,TRBJ2-7,.,TRBV5-1,CASSLGWGGNEQYF,TGCGCCAGCAGCTTGGGCTGGGGCGGGAACGAGCAGTACTTC
.,TRBJ2-3,.,TRBV6-5,CASSPRDFTQYF,TGTGCCAGCAGCCCCAGGGATTTTACGCAGTATTTT
.,TRBJ2-2,TRBD2,TRBV28,CASMGGGNTGELFF,TGTGCCAGCATGGGCGGGGGGAACACCGGGGAGCTGTTTTTT
few,TRBJ1-1,TRBD1,TRBV28,CASNRQGGANTEAFF,TGTGCCAGCAACAGACAGGGCGGGGCGAACACTGAAGCTTTCTTT
once,TRBJ2-3,TRBD2,TRBV3-1/TRBV3-2,CASSPLPGLLSNTQYF,TGTGCCAGCAGCCCCCTTCCGGGACTACTTTCAAATACGCAGTATTTT
.,TRBJ2-3,.,TRBV27,CASSSFSGTDTQYF,TGTGCCAGCAGTTCCTTTAGCGGCACAGATACGCAGTATTTT
.,TRBJ2-1,.,TRBV6-5,CASRREYLLSGEQFF,TGTGCCAGCAGAAGGGAGTACCTACTGTCAGGCGAGCAGTTCTTC
.,TRBJ2-5,.,TRBV7-3,CASSETGVGKSETQYF,TGTGCCAGCAGCGAAACAGGCGTAGGGAAGTCGGAGACCCAGTACTTC
.,TRBJ2-1,TRBD2,TRBV7-3,CASSARGSGGNNEQFF,TGTGCCAGCAGCGCCCGAGGTAGCGGGGGAAACAATGAGCAGTTCTTC
.,TRBJ1-2,.,TRBV12-5,CASGSRRRYTNYGYTF,TGTGCTAGTGGTTCCCGTCGTCGGTATACTAACTATGGCTACACCTTC
.,TRBJ1-4,.,TRBV28,CASSLFRDTGSTNEKLFF,TGTGCCAGCAGTTTATTCCGGGACACCGGATCCACTAATGAAAAACTGTTTTTT
.,TRBJ1-3,TRBD1,TRBV28,CASSSRGRGNTIYF,TGTGCCAGCAGTTCCAGGGGGCGCGGAAACACCATATATTTT
many,TRBJ2-7,.,TRBV20-1,CSALRNEQYF,TGCAGTGCTTTGAGAAACGAGCAGTACTTC
.,TRBJ1-4,.,TRBV6-5,CASSYSQAEKLFF,TGTGCCAGCAGTTACTCACAGGCTGAAAAACTGTTTTTT
.,TRBJ2-3,.,TRBV7-3,CASSLPSLSDTQYF,TGTGCCAGCAGCTTACCTAGTCTTTCAGATACGCAGTATTTT
.,TRBJ2-1,TRBD1,TRBV29-1,CSVGQNNEQFF,TGCAGCGTGGGACAGAACAATGAGCAGTTCTTC
once,TRBJ2-1,TRBD2,TRBV7-6,CASSLVVGEGSGRDGEQFF,TGTGCCAGCAGCTTAGTAGTGGGTGAAGGGAGCGGGAGGGACGGTGAGCAGTTCTTC
.,TRBJ1-1,TRBD1,TRBV4-2,CASSPEARGLDTDTEAFF,TGTGCCAGCAGCCCAGAGGCCAGGGGGCTTGACACCGACACTGAAGCTTTCTTT
.,TRBJ1-4,TRBD1,TRBV6-5,CASRATGGTNEKLFF,TGTGCCAGCAGGGCTACAGGGGGAACTAATGAAAAACTGTTTTTT
.,TRBJ2-1,TRBD2,TRBV6-6,CASSLLRPSSGGNEQFF,TGTGCCAGCAGTCTCCTGCGTCCATCTAGCGGGGGAAATGAGCAGTTCTTC
few,TRBJ1-2,TRBD1,TRBV6-5,CASSTGTGFGYTF,TGTGCCAGCAGTACCGGGACAGGGTTTGGCTACACCTTC
few,TRBJ1-1,.,TRBV5-6,CASSRRAFF,TGTGCCAGCAGCCGGCGGGCTTTCTTT
.,TRBJ1-5,TRBD1,TRBV30,CAWSAGTGGQPQHF,TGTGCCTGGAGTGCAGGGACAGGGGGTCAGCCCCAGCATTTT
.,TRBJ1-1,.,TRBV4-1,CASSQVAREAFF,TGCGCCAGCAGCCAAGTGGCGAGGGAAGCTTTCTTT
.,TRBJ2-7,TRBD2,TRBV28,CASSLWGQRGSYEQYF,TGTGCCAGCAGTTTATGGGGGCAGCGGGGCTCCTACGAGCAGTACTTC
.,TRBJ2-2,.,TRBV12-2,CASRPLAANTGELFF,TGTGCAAGTCGCCCCCTAGCGGCGAACACCGGGGAGCTGTTTTTT
.,TRBJ1-1,.,TRBV5-1,CASSSGFNTEAFF,TGCGCCAGCAGCTCCGGGTTTAACACTGAAGCTTTCTTT
.,TRBJ2-7,TRBD1,TRBV19,CASSTGTDYEQYF,TGTGCCAGTAGTACGGGGACAGACTACGAGCAGTACTTC
many,TRBJ2-7,TRBD1,TRBV5-6,CASSRAGTVFYEQYF,TGTGCCAGCAGCAGAGCCGGGACAGTGTTCTACGAGCAGTACTTC
.,TRBJ2-4,.,TRBV2,CASKPEGDIQYF,TGTGCCAGCAAACCCGAAGGGGACATTCAGTACTTC
.,TRBJ2-6,.,TRBV24-1,CATGQAGPSGANVLTF,TGTGCCACCGGGCAAGCAGGGCCCTCTGGGGCCAACGTCCTGACTTTC
.,TRBJ1-4,.,TRBV6-6,CASGPSPNEKLFF,TGTGCCAGCGGCCCGTCCCCTAATGAAAAACTGTTTTTT
once,TRBJ2-5,TRBD2,TRBV5-4,CASSFYGLAEQETQYF,TGTGCCAGCAGCTTCTACGGACTAGCGGAACAAGAGACCCAGTACTTC